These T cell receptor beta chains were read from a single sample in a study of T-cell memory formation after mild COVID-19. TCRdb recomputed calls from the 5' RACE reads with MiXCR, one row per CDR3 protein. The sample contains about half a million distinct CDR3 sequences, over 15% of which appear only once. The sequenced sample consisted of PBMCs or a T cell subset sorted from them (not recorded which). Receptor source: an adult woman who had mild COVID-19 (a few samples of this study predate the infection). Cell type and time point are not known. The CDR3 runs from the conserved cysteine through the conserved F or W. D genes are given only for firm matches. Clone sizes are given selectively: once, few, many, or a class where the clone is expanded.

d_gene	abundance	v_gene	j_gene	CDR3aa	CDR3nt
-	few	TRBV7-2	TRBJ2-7	CASSLEGGAREQYF	TGTGCCAGCAGTTTGGAAGGGGGGGCCCGGGAGCAGTACTTC
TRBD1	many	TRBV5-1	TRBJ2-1	CASSAPGQGNNEQFF	TGCGCCAGCAGCGCTCCGGGACAGGGTAACAATGAGCAGTTCTTC
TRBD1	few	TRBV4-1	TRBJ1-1	CASSQDFPGGTEAFF	TGCGCCAGCAGCCAAGACTTTCCAGGGGGCACTGAAGCTTTCTTT
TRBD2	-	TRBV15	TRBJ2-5	CATSRDFGLGGETQYF	TGTGCCACCAGCAGAGATTTCGGACTAGGCGGAGAGACCCAGTACTTC
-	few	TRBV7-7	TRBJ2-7	CASSLDYLGGEQYF	TGTGCCAGCAGCTTAGATTATCTAGGAGGCGAGCAGTACTTC
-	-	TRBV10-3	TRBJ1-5	CAISESWGNQPQHF	TGTGCCATCAGTGAGAGCTGGGGTAATCAGCCCCAGCATTTT
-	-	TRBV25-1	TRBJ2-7	CASRQDDISYEQYF	TGTGCCAGCAGGCAAGACGATATCTCCTACGAGCAGTACTTC
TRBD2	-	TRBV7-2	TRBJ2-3	CASSLAGRGATDTQYF	TGTGCCAGCAGCTTAGCGGGGCGGGGGGCCACAGATACGCAGTATTTT
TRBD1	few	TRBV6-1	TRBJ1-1	CASSEFAGGPEAFF	TGTGCCAGCAGTGAATTTGCAGGGGGCCCTGAAGCTTTCTTT
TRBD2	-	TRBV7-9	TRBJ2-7	CASSLAPLLAGGNEQYF	TGTGCCAGCAGCTTAGCTCCTCTTCTAGCGGGAGGTAACGAGCAGTACTTC
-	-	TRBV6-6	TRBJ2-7	CASSYRDRTYEQYF	TGTGCCAGCAGTTACAGGGACCGAACCTACGAGCAGTACTTC
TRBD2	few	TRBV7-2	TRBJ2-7	CASSPGTSGGAYEQYF	TGTGCCAGCAGCCCGGGGACTAGCGGGGGGGCTTACGAGCAGTACTTC
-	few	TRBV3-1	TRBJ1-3	CASRQMGIGNTIYF	TGTGCCAGCAGACAAATGGGTATCGGAAACACCATATATTTT
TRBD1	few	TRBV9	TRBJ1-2	CASSVGNRGYGYTF	TGTGCCAGCAGCGTAGGGAACAGGGGCTATGGCTACACCTTC
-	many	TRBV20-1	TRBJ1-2	CSARVGQSNYGYTF	TGCAGTGCTAGAGTAGGACAGTCGAACTATGGCTACACCTTC
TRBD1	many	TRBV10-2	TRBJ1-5	CASSESTNRGRGNQPQHF	TGCGCCAGCAGTGAGTCGACGAACAGGGGAAGGGGCAATCAGCCCCAGCATTTT
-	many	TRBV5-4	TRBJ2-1	CASSFRNEGHNEQFF	TGTGCCAGCAGCTTTCGCAACGAAGGACACAATGAGCAGTTCTTC
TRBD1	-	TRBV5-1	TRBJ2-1	CASGQRQGTTRNEQFF	TGCGCCAGCGGCCAAAGACAGGGGACAACTCGGAATGAGCAGTTCTTC
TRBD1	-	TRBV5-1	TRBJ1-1	CASSLEGVRRGTEAFF	TGCGCCAGCAGCTTGGAGGGGGTGCGCAGGGGGACTGAAGCTTTCTTT
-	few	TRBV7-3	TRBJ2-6	CASSSPRDGALLGANVLTF	TGTGCCAGCAGCTCGCCAAGGGACGGCGCTTTATTAGGGGCCAACGTCCTGACTTTC
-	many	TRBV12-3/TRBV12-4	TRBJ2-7	CASSPFPQEGEQYF	TGTGCCAGCAGCCCCTTTCCCCAGGAGGGCGAGCAGTACTTC
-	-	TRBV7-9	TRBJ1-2	CASSLSGIYGYTF	TGTGCCAGCAGCTTGTCGGGGATCTATGGCTACACCTTC
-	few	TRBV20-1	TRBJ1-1	CSALDSETLNTEAFF	TGCAGTGCCCTTGATAGTGAAACCCTGAACACTGAAGCTTTCTTT
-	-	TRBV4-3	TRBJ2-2	CASSHGPGRGELFF	TGCGCCAGCAGCCATGGCCCGGGAAGAGGGGAGCTGTTTTTT
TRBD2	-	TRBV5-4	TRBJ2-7	CASTAEREVALRDPEQYF	TGTGCCAGCACTGCCGAGCGGGAAGTAGCCCTGCGAGACCCCGAGCAGTACTTC
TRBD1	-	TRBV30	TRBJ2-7	CAWEQGDGIYEQYF	TGTGCCTGGGAACAGGGGGACGGGATCTACGAGCAGTACTTC
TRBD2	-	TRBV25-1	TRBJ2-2	CASRGLAGGPVGELFF	TGTGCCAGCAGGGGACTAGCGGGAGGGCCCGTCGGGGAGCTGTTTTTT
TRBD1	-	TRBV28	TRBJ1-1	CASSPPGTGSGDTEAFF	TGTGCCAGCAGTCCCCCCGGGACAGGGTCTGGAGATACTGAAGCTTTCTTT
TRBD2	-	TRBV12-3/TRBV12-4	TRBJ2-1	CASRTSGIYNEQFF	TGTGCCAGCAGAACAAGCGGGATCTACAATGAGCAGTTCTTC
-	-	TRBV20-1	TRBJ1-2	CSARVGRTEYGYTF	TGCAGTGCTAGAGTCGGCCGGACAGAGTATGGCTACACCTTC
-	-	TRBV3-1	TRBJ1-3	CASSQDRGSRINTIYF	TGTGCCAGCAGCCAAGATCGCGGGTCTAGAATAAACACCATATATTTT
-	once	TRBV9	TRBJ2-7	CASSKTGTSYEQYF	TGTGCCAGCAGCAAGACAGGTACCTCCTACGAGCAGTACTTC
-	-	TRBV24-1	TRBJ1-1	CATSDGTRPNTEAFF	TGTGCCACCAGTGATGGCACGAGACCCAACACTGAAGCTTTCTTT
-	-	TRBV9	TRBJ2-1	CASSVDATEDNEQFF	TGTGCCAGCAGCGTAGATGCGACAGAAGACAATGAGCAGTTCTTC
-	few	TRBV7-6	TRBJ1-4	CASRPTELNEKLFF	TGTGCCAGCAGGCCAACTGAGTTAAATGAAAAACTGTTTTTT
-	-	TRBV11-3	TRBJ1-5	CASSSQQGGDSNQPQHF	TGTGCCAGCAGCTCACAACAGGGTGGGGATAGCAATCAGCCCCAGCATTTT
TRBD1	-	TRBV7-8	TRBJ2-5	CASSSRTGVGETQYF	TGTGCCAGCAGCTCTAGGACAGGGGTTGGAGAGACCCAGTACTTC
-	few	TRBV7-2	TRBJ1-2	CASSMTSLAGYTF	TGTGCCAGCAGCATGACAAGTCTAGCTGGCTACACCTTC
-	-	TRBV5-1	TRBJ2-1	CASSLERGQGPFEQFF	TGCGCCAGCAGCTTGGAGAGAGGCCAGGGCCCCTTTGAGCAGTTCTTC
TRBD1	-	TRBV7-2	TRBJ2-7	CASSQGAKQYF	TGTGCCAGCAGCCAGGGGGCGAAGCAGTACTTC
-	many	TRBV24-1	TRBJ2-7	CATSSRVRDEQYF	TGTGCCACCAGTTCTCGAGTGCGCGACGAGCAGTACTTC
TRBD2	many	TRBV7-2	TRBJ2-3	CASSPRTRLSDTQYF	TGTGCCAGCAGCCCTCGGACTAGGTTGTCAGATACGCAGTATTTT
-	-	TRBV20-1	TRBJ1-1	CSAPRVQGITEAFF	TGCAGTGCACCCCGCGTACAGGGTATCACTGAAGCTTTCTTT
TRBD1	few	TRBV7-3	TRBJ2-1	CASSVTGTASNEQFF	TGTGCCAGCAGCGTCACCGGGACAGCGAGCAATGAGCAGTTCTTC
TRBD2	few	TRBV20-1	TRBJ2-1	CSAAETSHSDNEQFF	TGCAGTGCTGCAGAGACTAGCCACTCCGACAATGAGCAGTTCTTC
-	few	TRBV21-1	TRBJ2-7	CASSRGTVDSSYEQYF	TGTGCCAGCAGCAGAGGGACAGTCGACAGCTCCTACGAGCAGTACTTC
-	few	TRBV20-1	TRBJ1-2	CSAMEEDYGYTF	TGCAGTGCTATGGAGGAAGACTATGGCTACACCTTC
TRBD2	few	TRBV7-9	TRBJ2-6	CASSKPTSGSFGANVLTF	TGTGCCAGCAGCAAGCCGACTAGCGGGAGTTTCGGGGCCAACGTCCTGACTTTC
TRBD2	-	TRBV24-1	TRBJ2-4	CATSAAGVRGDIQYF	TGTGCCACCAGTGCGGCGGGAGTCCGTGGGGACATTCAGTACTTC
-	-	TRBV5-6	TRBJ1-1	CASSLDQGKTEAFF	TGTGCCAGCAGCTTGGACCAGGGAAAAACTGAAGCTTTCTTT
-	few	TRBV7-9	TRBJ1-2	CASSPGTRGYTF	TGTGCCAGCAGCCCCGGGACCAGAGGCTACACCTTC
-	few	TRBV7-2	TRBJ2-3	CASSLLRGSTDTQYF	TGTGCCAGCAGCCTGCTAAGGGGTAGCACAGATACGCAGTATTTT
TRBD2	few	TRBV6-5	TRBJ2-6	CASSFQREGKSSGANVLTF	TGTGCCAGCAGTTTCCAGAGGGAGGGCAAAAGCTCTGGGGCCAACGTCCTGACTTTC
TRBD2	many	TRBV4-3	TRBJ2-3	CASSQLSGTSTDTQYF	TGCGCCAGCAGCCAACTCAGCGGGACTAGCACAGATACGCAGTATTTT
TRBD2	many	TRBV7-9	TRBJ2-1	CASSGLAADNEQFF	TGTGCCAGCAGCGGACTAGCGGCGGACAATGAGCAGTTCTTC